A single sample is the source of the 32 T cell receptor beta chains below, sequenced in a study of blood T cell repertoires in COVID-19. Using immunoSEQ multiplex PCR, the repertoire was profiled, and TCRdb retains in-frame clones only, with some absent. Seen here are some 220,000 clones, around 90% observed once, and the top ten hold 0.83%. Sequences were obtained from peripheral blood. These receptor sequences come from a man aged 25 to 40 with COVID-19, enrolled during active disease.

This sequence joins TRBV10-3 and TRBJ1-2, with 9 nucleotides matching TRBD1. Germline lookup yields CDR1 ENHRY and CDR2 SYGVKD. The CDR3 extends over 13 amino acids. With V trimmed by 4 bases and J by 5 bases, 2 bases remained unmatched. The CDR3 reads CAISGTGEYGYTF. CDR3 nucleotides: TGTGCCATCAGTGGGACAGGGGAATATGGCTACACCTTC.

This clone was seen a single time. This chain connects TRBV5-1 to TRBJ1-6; 9 nucleotides line up with TRBD1. This CDR3 contains 17 residues. Germline lookup yields CDR1 SGHRS and CDR2 YFSETQ. The V and J ends lost 1 base and 6 bases, in that order; junction bases with no gene match: 8. The CDR3 coding sequence is TGCGCCAGCAGCTTGCGTGGGACAGGGACCACTAATTCACCCCTCCACTTT. Amino acid sequence: CASSLRGTGTTNSPLHF.

The J gene is TRBJ1-4, the V gene TRBV6-5, with 11 nucleotides matching TRBD1. The trim removed 0 bases at V and 8 bases at J, leaving 2 bases unmatched. Germline CDR1 and CDR2: MNHEY and SVGAGI. The CDR3 consists of 15 residues. CDR3 in amino acids: CASSYSGQGGEKLFF. CDR3 nucleotides: TGTGCCAGCAGTTACTCGGGACAGGGGGGCGAAAAACTGTTTTTT.

This clone was picked up one time. This rearrangement joins TRBV5-1 to TRBJ2-3; no clear D gene. Germline CDR1 is SGHRS and CDR2 is YFSETQ. Deletions cut 0 bases from V and 0 bases from J, with 14 bases between. The CDR3 is 17 residues long. The CDR3 region has the DNA TGCGCCAGCAGCTTGGGACACGCTGATCCTAGCACAGATACGCAGTATTTT. It codes for CASSLGHADPSTDTQYF.

This clone was picked up a small number of times. The chain recombines TRBV20-1 with TRBJ1-2; D unresolved. The CDR3 covers 11 residues. Germline V lookup: CDR1 DFQATT, CDR2 SNEGSKA (reference sequence). Trimming took off 5 bases at V and 1 base at J, with 5 bases between the two ends. The chain's CDR3 is CSAEGNYGYTF. The CDR3 DNA reads as TGCAGTGCTGAGGGTAACTATGGCTACACCTTC.

This chain links TRBV9 with TRBJ1-3, with 8 bases identical to TRBD1. V lost 3 bases, J lost 4 bases, and 15 bases stayed unmatched. The CDR3 loop spans 18 amino acids. Looked up from germline, CDR1 is SGDLS and CDR2 is YYNGEE. The CDR3 sequence: CASSGDPSRGLKGNTIYF. The CDR3 DNA is TGTGCCAGCAGCGGAGACCCGTCCAGGGGGCTCAAAGGAAACACCATATATTTT. Variable domain in full (rest from reference TRBV9 and TRBJ1-3): DSGVTQTPKHLITATGQRVTLRCSPRSGDLSVYWYQQSLDQGLQFLIQYYNGEERAKGNILERFSAQQFPDLHSELNLSSLELGDSALYFCASSGDPSRGLKGNTIYFGEGSWLTVV.

This sequence joins TRBV7-9 and TRBJ1-2; D may be TRBD1 (5 bases). From germline, CDR1 is SEHNR and CDR2 FQNEAQ (reference sequence). V was shortened by 1 base and J by 8 bases, with 14 bases between the two germline ends. The CDR3 consists of 14 residues. The CDR3 nucleotides are TGTGCCAGCAGCTTAGGGGGGACTGAAAGGGGCTACACCTTC. Residues: CASSLGGTERGYTF. The full variable domain, with the rest looked up from reference TRBV7-9 and TRBJ1-2, is DTGVSQNPRHKITKRGQNVTFRCDPISEHNRLYWYRQTLGQGPEFLTYFQNEAQLEKSRLLSDRFSAERPKGSFSTLEIQRTEQGDSAMYLCASSLGGTERGYTFGSGTRLTVV.

This clone occurred once. The J gene is TRBJ2-3, the V gene TRBV10-2, with 14 bases lining up with TRBD2. The V and J ends lost 6 bases and 0 bases, in that order; junction bases with no gene match: 8. Germline V gene lookup returns CDR1 WSHSY and CDR2 SAAADI. The CDR3 has 18 amino acids. CDR3: CASSSGTSGRPSTDTQYF. The CDR3 nucleotides are TGCGCCAGCAGCTCCGGGACTAGCGGGAGACCTAGCACAGATACGCAGTATTTT.

The chain recombines TRBV7-3 with TRBJ2-3, with a weak D call TRBD1 (6 bases). Germline CDR1 reads SGHTA; CDR2 reads FQGTGA. The ends were cut back, 0 bases at V and 4 bases at J, with 11 bases in the middle. CDR3 size: 15 residues. The chain's CDR3 is CASSLTGQGPDTQYF. The CDR3 DNA reads TGTGCCAGCAGCTTAACGGGGCAGGGGCCAGATACGCAGTATTTT.

CDR3 bases: TGCGCCAGCAGCTTGGCCCGGGGGACAGATACGCAGTATTTT. This sequence encodes CASSLARGTDTQYF. V is TRBV5-1 and J is TRBJ2-3, with a weak D call TRBD2 (6 bases). Trimming pared 0 bases from V and 3 bases from J, leaving 8 bases between. The CDR3 loop spans 14 amino acids. Germline CDR1 SGHRS, CDR2 YFSETQ.

The chain has TRBV23-1 and TRBJ1-6; D unresolved. TRBV23-1 is noted as an ORF with a role that remains uncertain. This CDR3 is built from 9 residues. V lost 10 bases, J lost 9 bases, and 4 bases lay in between. The CDR3 loop is CATISPLHF. The CDR3 DNA sequence: TGCGCCACCATTTCACCCCTCCACTTT.

The chain recombines TRBV14 with TRBJ2-5; 7 bases fit TRBD2. The V segment lost 1 base and the J segment 0 bases; nucleotides outside the gene matches: 2. Per germline, CDR1 SGHDN and CDR2 FVKESK. The CDR3 is 15 residues long. The CDR3 nucleotides read TGTGCCAGCAGCCAAGTTCGGGGGGACCAAGAGACCCAGTACTTC. It encodes CASSQVRGDQETQYF.

The rearrangement uses TRBV19 and TRBJ1-4; no reliable D call. The CDR3 is 12 amino acids. The V end lost 7 bases, the J end lost 14 bases, and 17 bases lay between the germline ends. Germline CDR1 reads LNHDA; CDR2 reads SQIVND (reference sequence). The CDR3 protein is CASTIKGGGLFF. As DNA, the CDR3 is TGTGCCAGTACCATCAAAGGAGGAGGGCTGTTTTTT.

The gene calls are TRBV19 and TRBJ1-2; 7 bases line up with TRBD1. The germline gives CDR1 LNHDA, CDR2 SQIVND (reference sequence). V lost 5 bases, J lost 7 bases, and 7 bases stayed unmatched. The CDR3 totals 13 residues. CDR3 loop: CASSPTGSGGYTF. The CDR3 DNA reads as TGTGCCAGTAGTCCGACAGGGTCGGGTGGCTACACCTTC.

The V and J genes are TRBV20-1 and TRBJ2-5; weak D call: TRBD2 (7 bases). The germline V and J ends were trimmed by 3 bases and 3 bases, with 11 bases remaining between them. Looked up from germline, CDR1 is DFQATT and CDR2 is SNEGSKA (reference sequence). This CDR3 spans 13 amino acids. CDR3 loop: CSASRGGKETQYF. Here the CDR3 DNA reads TGCAGTGCTAGTAGGGGGGGTAAAGAGACCCAGTACTTC.

The rearrangement joins TRBV25-1 to TRBJ2-4; possible D gene TRBD1, 6 bases. This CDR3 spans 14 amino acids. Germline assignment: CDR1 MGHDK and CDR2 SYGVNS. Trimming stripped 1 base from V and 6 bases from J, with 10 bases between. The CDR3 loop is CASSELLRGNIQYF. In DNA, the CDR3 is TGTGCCAGCAGTGAATTACTCAGGGGAAACATTCAGTACTTC.

The chain recombines TRBV6-5 with TRBJ1-1; D perhaps matches TRBD1 (6 bases). CDR1 is MNHEY, CDR2 SVGAGI, per germline. This CDR3 contains 14 residues. V was shortened by 4 bases and J by 6 bases, with 15 bases between the two germline ends. The CDR3 DNA reads as TGTGCCAGCAGTTCGGGTGGGGGCTGGGCTGAAGCTTTCTTT. This translates into CASSSGGGWAEAFF.

This chain joins TRBV7-9 and TRBJ2-5; perhaps TRBD1 as D (5 bases). This CDR3 is built from 14 residues. Trimming cost V 1 base and J 5 bases, with 11 bases left between them. Germline V gives CDR1 SEHNR, CDR2 FQNEAQ (reference sequence). The CDR3 DNA reads TGTGCCAGCAGCTTAGGGGGCAGACAGGAGACCCAGTACTTC. Its translation is CASSLGGRQETQYF.

A remark on this clone: One end of the junction does not line up with germline, which may come from a read error. The chain links TRBV4-2 to TRBJ1-4; D is perhaps TRBD1 (5 bases). CDR1 and CDR2 (germline): LGHNA, YNFKEQ. This CDR3 contains 16 residues. The CDR3 region is CASSQDGGTANQKLFF. The DNA for the CDR3 is TGTGCCAGCAGCCAAGATGGAGGGACTGCTAATCAAAAACTGTTTTTT.

The chain employs TRBV2 and TRBJ1-4; D might be TRBD1 (6 bases). V was cut by 5 bases and J by 3 bases, with 13 bases left in between. The CDR3 sequence is 15 residues long. Germline V gives CDR1 SNHLY, CDR2 FYNNEI. CDR3 in DNA: TGTGCCAGCAGTTACTACAGGGCCTCTAATGAAAAACTGTTTTTT. Encoded protein: CASSYYRASNEKLFF.

V is TRBV7-9 and J is TRBJ1-6; TRBD1 matches 9 bases. CDR3 length: 14 amino acids. V gave up 7 bases and J gave up 10 bases; unmatched junction bases: 8. Germline V gives CDR1 SEHNR, CDR2 FQNEAQ (reference sequence). For the CDR3, the DNA is TGTGCCAGCACGAAACAGGGGGCAGGGTCACCCCTCCACTTT. Protein sequence: CASTKQGAGSPLHF.

A note on this clone: The same CDR3 is also encoded by other DNA sequences in this sample. The CDR3 sequence: CASKPTVNYGYTF. DNA for the CDR3: TGTGCCAGTAAACCGACAGTAAACTATGGCTACACCTTC. The genes are TRBV27 and TRBJ1-2; perhaps TRBD1 as D (5 bases). The CDR3 totals 13 residues. CDR1 and CDR2 from the germline V gene are MNHEY and SMNVEV (reference sequence). The germline V and J ends were trimmed by 9 bases and 2 bases, with 13 bases remaining between them.

The chain combines TRBV10-1 with TRBJ1-3, with a weak D call TRBD1 (6 bases). V was cut by 2 bases and J by 2 bases, with 16 bases left in between. CDR1 is WNHNN, CDR2 SYGVQD, per germline (reference sequence). This CDR3 is built from 17 residues. CDR3 region: CASSETGIGPAGNTIYF. The CDR3 DNA follows: TGCGCCAGCAGTGAGACAGGGATCGGTCCGGCTGGAAACACCATATATTTT.

This sequence joins TRBV6-5 and TRBJ1-5; the D gene is possibly TRBD1 (6 bases). The V and J ends lost 0 bases and 7 bases respectively, with 13 bases between them. The CDR3 contains 15 residues. The germline V gene has CDR1 MNHEY and CDR2 SVGAGI. CDR3 coding DNA: TGTGCCAGCAGTTACTCGTCAGGGGCTTCCCAGCCCCAGCATTTT. Amino acids: CASSYSSGASQPQHF.

This chain links TRBV29-1 with TRBJ1-1; D might be TRBD1 (5 bases). V was trimmed by 4 bases and J by 1 base, leaving 13 bases between them. The CDR3 loop spans 14 amino acids. Germline V CDR1 and CDR2: SQVTM, ANQGSEA. CDR3 sequence (DNA): TGCAGCGTTGTGCCCCGCGGGGGGAACACTGAAGCTTTCTTT. This encodes CSVVPRGGNTEAFF.

CDR3 DNA sequence: TGCGCCAGCAGCGTGGACAACCAAGAGACCCAGTACTTC. This gives the protein CASSVDNQETQYF. J is TRBJ2-5 and V is TRBV4-1; D is perhaps TRBD1 (5 bases). The V end was cut by 5 bases, the J end by 0 bases, with 7 bases between. Germline assignment: CDR1 MGHRA and CDR2 YSYEKL. This CDR3 is built from 13 residues.

The V gene is TRBV6-6, the J gene TRBJ1-1; D is undetermined. Germline CDR1 MNHNY, CDR2 SVGAGI (reference sequence). Trimming pared 3 bases from V and 3 bases from J, leaving 11 bases between. This CDR3 contains 14 residues. CDR3 DNA sequence: TGTGCCAGCAGTTATAACAGCCTGGACACTGAAGCTTTCTTT. It translates to CASSYNSLDTEAFF.

In its sample, this clone was seen once. Here the CDR3 DNA reads TGTGCCAGCAGCTTGTTTGGGACAGGAGGTTGGAATGAGCAGTTCTTC. It translates to CASSLFGTGGWNEQFF. V usage is TRBV5-6 and J usage is TRBJ2-1; 8 positions match TRBD1. The germline CDR1 and CDR2 sequences are SGHDT and YYEEEE. The CDR3 spans 16 residues. With 1 base clipped from V and 7 bases from J, the junction kept 10 bases outside the gene matches. Combining the CDR3 with reference TRBV5-6 and TRBJ2-1 gives the whole variable domain DAGVTQSPTHLIKTRGQQVTLRCSPKSGHDTVSWYQQALGQGPQFIFQYYEEEERQRGNFPDRFSGHQFPNYSSELNVNALLLGDSALYLCASSLFGTGGWNEQFFGPGTRLTVL.

The chain recombines TRBV19 with TRBJ1-2; D is unresolved. Germline loops: CDR1 LNHDA, CDR2 SQIVND (reference sequence). The CDR3 runs 15 residues. Trimming shortened V by 5 bases and J by 8 bases, and 21 bases separated the two germline ends. In DNA, the CDR3 is TGTGCCAGTAGTCCGACCCGGCTGGCCCGGGGAGGCTACACCTTC. It codes for CASSPTRLARGGYTF.

CDR3 nucleotide sequence: TGTGCCAGCAGCACGAGACAGGGGGACACTGAAGCTTTCTTT. It yields the protein CASSTRQGDTEAFF. The rearrangement uses TRBV9 and TRBJ1-1, with 9 bases fitting TRBD1. The CDR3 sequence is 14 residues long. Germline V gene sequence: CDR1 SGDLS, CDR2 YYNGEE. The V and J ends lost 4 bases and 3 bases, in that order; junction bases with no gene match: 4.

The chain uses TRBV2 and TRBJ1-1, with D unresolved. The CDR3 covers 13 residues. Trimming removed 2 bases at V and 5 bases at J, with 9 bases between. Germline CDR1 and CDR2: SNHLY and FYNNEI. The CDR3, as DNA: TGTGCCAGCAGTGAAATCTGGGAGACTGAAGCTTTCTTT. The encoded protein is CASSEIWETEAFF.

This chain's CDR3 is CASSPAPGQGFGYTF. CDR3 nucleotides: TGCGCCAGCAGCCCCGCCCCGGGACAGGGATTCGGCTACACCTTC. The V and J genes are TRBV5-1 and TRBJ1-2; 9 positions agree with TRBD1. The CDR3 runs 15 residues. J lost 8 bases, V lost 4 bases, and 12 bases had no gene match. The germline V gene has CDR1 SGHRS and CDR2 YFSETQ.